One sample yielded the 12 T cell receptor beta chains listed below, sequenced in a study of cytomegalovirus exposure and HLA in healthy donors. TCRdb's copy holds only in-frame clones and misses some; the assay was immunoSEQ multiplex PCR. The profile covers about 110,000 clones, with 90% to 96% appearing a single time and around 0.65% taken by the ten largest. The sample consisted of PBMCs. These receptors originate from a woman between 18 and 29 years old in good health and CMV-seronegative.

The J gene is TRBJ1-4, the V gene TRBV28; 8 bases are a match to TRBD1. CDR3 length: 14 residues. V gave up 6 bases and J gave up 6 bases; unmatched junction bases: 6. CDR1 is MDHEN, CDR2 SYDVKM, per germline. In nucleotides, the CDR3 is TGTGCCAGCAGGATGGACAGGGTCGATGAAAAACTGTTTTTT. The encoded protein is CASRMDRVDEKLFF.

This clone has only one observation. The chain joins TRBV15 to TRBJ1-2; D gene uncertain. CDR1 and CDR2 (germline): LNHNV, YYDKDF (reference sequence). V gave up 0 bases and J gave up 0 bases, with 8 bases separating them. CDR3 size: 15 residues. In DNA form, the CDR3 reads TGTGCCACCAGCAGAGACCAGATCTCTAACTATGGCTACACCTTC. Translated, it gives CATSRDQISNYGYTF.

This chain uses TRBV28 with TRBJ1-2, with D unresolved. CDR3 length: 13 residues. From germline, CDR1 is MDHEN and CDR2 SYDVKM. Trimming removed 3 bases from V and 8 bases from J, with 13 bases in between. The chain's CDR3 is CASSFLRVGGYTF. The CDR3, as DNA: TGTGCCAGCAGTTTTCTGCGGGTGGGGGGCTACACCTTC.

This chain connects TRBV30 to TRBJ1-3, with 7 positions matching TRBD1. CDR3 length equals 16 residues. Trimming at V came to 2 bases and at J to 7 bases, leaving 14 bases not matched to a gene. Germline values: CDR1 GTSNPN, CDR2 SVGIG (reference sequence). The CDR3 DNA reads TGTGCCTGGAGTCGGGACAGTTCAGTTTTTTTGAACACCATATATTTT. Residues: CAWSRDSSVFLNTIYF.

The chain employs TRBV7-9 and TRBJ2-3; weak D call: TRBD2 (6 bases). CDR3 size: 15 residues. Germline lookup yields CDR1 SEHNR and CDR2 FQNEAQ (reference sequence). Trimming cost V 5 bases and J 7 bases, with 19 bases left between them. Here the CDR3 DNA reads TGTGCCAGCAGCGTGGTGATAAGGGGAGGAAATACGCAGTATTTT. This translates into CASSVVIRGGNTQYF.

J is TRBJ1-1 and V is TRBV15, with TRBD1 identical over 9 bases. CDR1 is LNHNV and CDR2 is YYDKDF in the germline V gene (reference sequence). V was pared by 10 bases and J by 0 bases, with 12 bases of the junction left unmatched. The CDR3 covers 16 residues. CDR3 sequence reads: CANLSGTGWMNTEAFF. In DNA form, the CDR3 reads TGTGCCAACTTATCCGGGACAGGGTGGATGAACACTGAAGCTTTCTTT.

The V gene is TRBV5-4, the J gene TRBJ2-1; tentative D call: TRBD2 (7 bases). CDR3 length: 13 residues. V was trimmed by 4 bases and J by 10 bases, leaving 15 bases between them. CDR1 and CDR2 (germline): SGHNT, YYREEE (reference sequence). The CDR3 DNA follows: TGTGCCAGCAGCCGACTAGGGGGGGGCGAGCAGTTCTTC. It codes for CASSRLGGGEQFF.

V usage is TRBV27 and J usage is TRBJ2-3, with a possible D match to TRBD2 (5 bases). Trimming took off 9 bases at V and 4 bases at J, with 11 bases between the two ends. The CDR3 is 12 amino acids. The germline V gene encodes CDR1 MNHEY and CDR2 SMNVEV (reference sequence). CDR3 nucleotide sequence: TGTGCCAGGGTTAGCGTCTCAGATACGCAGTATTTT. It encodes CARVSVSDTQYF.

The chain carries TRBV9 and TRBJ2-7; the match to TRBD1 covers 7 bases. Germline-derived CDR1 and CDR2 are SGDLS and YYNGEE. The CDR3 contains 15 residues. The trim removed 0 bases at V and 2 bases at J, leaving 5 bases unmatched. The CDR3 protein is CASSVAGTETYEQYF. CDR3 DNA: TGTGCCAGCAGCGTAGCCGGGACAGAAACCTACGAGCAGTACTTC.

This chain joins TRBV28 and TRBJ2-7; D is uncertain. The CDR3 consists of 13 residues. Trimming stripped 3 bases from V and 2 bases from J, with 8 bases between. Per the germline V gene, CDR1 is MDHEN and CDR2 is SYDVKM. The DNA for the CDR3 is TGTGCCAGCAGTTTTGGGCCGCCCTACGAGCAGTACTTC. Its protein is CASSFGPPYEQYF.

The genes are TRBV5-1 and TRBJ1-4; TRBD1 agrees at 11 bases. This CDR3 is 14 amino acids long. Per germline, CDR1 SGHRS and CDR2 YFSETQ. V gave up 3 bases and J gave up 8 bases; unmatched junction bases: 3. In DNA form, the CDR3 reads TGCGCCAGCAGCTCGGGACAGGGGGGGGAAAAACTGTTTTTT. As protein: CASSSGQGGEKLFF.

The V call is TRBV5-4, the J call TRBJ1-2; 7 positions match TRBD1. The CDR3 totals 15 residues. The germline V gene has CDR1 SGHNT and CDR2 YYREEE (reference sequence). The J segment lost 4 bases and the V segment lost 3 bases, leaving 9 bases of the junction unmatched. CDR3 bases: TGTGCCAGCAGCTGGGACAGCCTCTTAAGCTATGGCTACACCTTC. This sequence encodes CASSWDSLLSYGYTF.